The 25 T cell receptor beta chains reported below all come from one sample, sequenced in a study of identical twins. TCRdb re-called the 5' RACE reads with MiXCR, one entry per CDR3 protein. The table lists roughly 1,500,000 distinct CDR3 sequences, about 31% of them singletons. Source material: cord blood. Source of these receptors: a newborn girl in good health.

This sequence joins TRBV5-1 and TRBJ1-1; D is ambiguous. V shed 4 bases and J shed 0 bases, with 7 bases lying between them. The CDR3 covers 13 residues. Germline-derived CDR1 and CDR2 are SGHRS and YFSETQ. The CDR3 sequence: CASSVQMNTEAFF. As DNA, the CDR3 is TGCGCCAGCAGCGTCCAGATGAACACTGAAGCTTTCTTT.

This clonotype showed up just a few times. The V gene is TRBV4-1, the J gene TRBJ2-3; TRBD2 might be the D (6 bases). This CDR3 spans 17 amino acids. Trimming took off 4 bases at V and 6 bases at J, with 23 bases between the two ends. CDR1 MGHRA and CDR2 YSYEKL come from the germline V gene. The CDR3 DNA reads TGCGCCAGCAGCCCTGGCCCGGGGCGGGGCCGCTTCGATACGCAGTATTTT. Encoded protein: CASSPGPGRGRFDTQYF.

This clonotype was observed at least ten times. The V and J genes are TRBV29-1 and TRBJ1-5, with unresolved D. Germline assignment: CDR1 SQVTM and CDR2 ANQGSEA. CDR3 size: 13 residues. The V end lost 0 bases, the J end lost 4 bases, and 7 bases lay between the germline ends. As DNA, the CDR3 is TGCAGCGTTGAAGATCAGCCGAATCAGCCCCAGCATTTT. This translates into CSVEDQPNQPQHF.

As regards this clonotype: The junction differs from germline at one of its ends, possibly a read error. The gene calls are TRBV25-1 and TRBJ2-5; 15 bases fit TRBD2. In germline, CDR1 is MGHDK, CDR2 SYGVNS. The length of the CDR3 is 16 residues. The CDR3 sequence: CASTGTSGRPMEIQYF. Written as DNA, the CDR3 is TGTGCCAGCACGGGGACTAGCGGGAGGCCAATGGAGATCCAGTACTTC.

This clonotype was observed at least ten times. The chain carries TRBV3-1 and TRBJ2-3; no clear D gene. The CDR3 has 14 residues. Per the germline V gene, CDR1 is LGHDT and CDR2 is YNNKEL (reference sequence). Trimming shortened V by 1 base and J by 2 bases, and 7 bases separated the two germline ends. In DNA, the CDR3 is TGTGCCAGCAGCCAAGGATTCGACACAGATACGCAGTATTTT. It yields the protein CASSQGFDTDTQYF.

This clonotype was seen many times. An end of the junction differs from the germline gene, which may be a read error. CDR3 coding DNA: TGCAGCGTCGAAGGTGTTCAGGGGGCCAGCTCCTACGAGCAGTACTTC. Translation gives CSVEGVQGASSYEQYF. The V gene is TRBV29-1, the J gene TRBJ2-7; TRBD1 matches at 8 bases. The CDR3 spans 16 residues. The germline CDR1 and CDR2 sequences are SQVTM and ANQGSEA.

The chain uses TRBV5-1 and TRBJ2-2; no clear D gene. This CDR3 comprises 15 residues. Trimming left V 0 bases short and J 1 base short, with 7 bases between. Germline CDR1 and CDR2: SGHRS and YFSETQ. The CDR3 sequence is CASSLDQRNTGELFF. The DNA of the CDR3 is TGCGCCAGCAGCTTGGACCAACGGAACACCGGGGAGCTGTTTTTT.

The rearrangement links TRBV27 to TRBJ2-2; D not resolved. V lost 3 bases and J 3 bases, leaving 5 bases between the germline ends. Per the germline V gene, CDR1 is MNHEY and CDR2 is SMNVEV (reference sequence). The length of the CDR3 is 13 residues. The CDR3 loop is CASSFRYTGELFF. The CDR3 DNA is TGTGCCAGCAGTTTCAGGTACACCGGGGAGCTGTTTTTT.

The chain carries TRBV6-6 and TRBJ2-2; 10 bases map to TRBD1. This CDR3 is 15 amino acids long. Germline loops: CDR1 MNHNY, CDR2 SVGAGI (reference sequence). Trimming took 6 bases from V and 7 from J; bases not matched to a gene: 8. CDR3: CASSVPGQGIGELFF. Here the CDR3 DNA reads TGTGCCAGCAGCGTCCCGGGACAGGGGATCGGGGAGCTGTTTTTT.

The rearrangement uses TRBV20-1 and TRBJ1-1; D perhaps matches TRBD1 (6 bases). This CDR3 comprises 14 residues. Germline lookup yields CDR1 DFQATT and CDR2 SNEGSKA (reference sequence). V was trimmed by 6 bases and J by 3 bases, leaving 17 bases between them. CDR3 in amino acids: CSAPRQVSDTEAFF. CDR3 nucleotide sequence: TGCAGTGCCCCAAGACAGGTTTCGGACACTGAAGCTTTCTTT.

The chain employs TRBV2 and TRBJ1-2, with no clear D. CDR1 SNHLY and CDR2 FYNNEI come from the germline V gene. This CDR3 is built from 12 residues. V dropped 4 bases and J dropped 6 bases, with 9 bases sitting between them. The CDR3 sequence is CASSVGLHGYTF. CDR3 in DNA: TGTGCCAGCAGTGTAGGCCTACATGGCTACACCTTC.

The CDR3 sequence: CASSLGRGIRGYTF. The CDR3 coding sequence is TGTGCCAGCAGTTTAGGACGGGGGATTCGGGGCTACACCTTC. The chain recombines TRBV12-3 or TRBV12-4 with TRBJ1-2, with D possibly being TRBD1 (5 bases). The CDR3 has 14 amino acids. V lost 1 base to trimming and J lost 8 bases, with 14 bases between them.

Regarding this clonotype: At one boundary the junction diverges from the germline segment, which might be a read error. The genes are TRBV9 and TRBJ2-5; D possibly corresponds to TRBD2 (5 bases). This CDR3 region has 14 residues. Germline V gene lookup returns CDR1 SGDLS and CDR2 YYNGEE. CDR3 coding DNA: TGCGCCTGCAGCGTAGCCGGGGTAGAAGAGACCCAGTACTTC. Translating it yields CACSVAGVEETQYF.

The chain joins TRBV7-8 to TRBJ1-1; 9 bases map to TRBD1. V gave up 3 bases and J gave up 3 bases; unmatched junction bases: 11. The CDR3 is 17 amino acids. The germline gives CDR1 SGHVS, CDR2 FQNEAQ. The CDR3 sequence is CASSFRCRDREDTEAFF. The CDR3, as DNA: TGTGCCAGCAGCTTTAGATGCCGGGACAGGGAGGACACTGAAGCTTTCTTT.

The rearrangement uses TRBV7-2 and TRBJ2-1, with D perhaps TRBD1 or TRBD2 (5 bases each). Per germline, CDR1 SGHTA and CDR2 FQGNSA. The CDR3 loop spans 15 amino acids. Trimming shortened V by 1 base and J by 4 bases, and 11 bases separated the two germline ends. CDR3 amino acids: CASSLEGTHYNEQFF. CDR3 sequence (DNA): TGTGCCAGCAGCTTAGAAGGGACCCATTACAATGAGCAGTTCTTC.

The chain recombines TRBV5-4 with TRBJ1-2; 8 positions match TRBD1. J gave up 8 bases and V 2 bases, and 11 bases lay outside the gene matches. This CDR3 spans 15 amino acids. The germline gives CDR1 SGHNT, CDR2 YYREEE (reference sequence). The CDR3 DNA reads as TGTGCCAGCAGCTTACCCTTTAAGTCAGGGGGCGGCTACACCTTC. Its translation is CASSLPFKSGGGYTF.

Here the CDR3 DNA reads TGTGCCAGCAGCTTAACAAACTCCTACAATGAGCAGTTCTTC. This encodes CASSLTNSYNEQFF. The chain recombines TRBV7-9 with TRBJ2-1, with D unresolved. The CDR3 sequence is 14 residues long. From germline, CDR1 is SEHNR and CDR2 FQNEAQ (reference sequence). V was shortened by 2 bases and J by 0 bases, with 5 bases between the two germline ends.

The CDR3 is CASSLWGVDEQYF. The CDR3, as DNA: TGTGCCAGCAGTTTGTGGGGGGTGGACGAGCAGTACTTC. The chain carries TRBV12-3 or TRBV12-4 and TRBJ2-7, with a tentative D call TRBD2 (6 bases). CDR3 length: 13 residues. Deletions cut 3 bases from V and 5 bases from J, with 11 bases between.

This chain links TRBV29-1 with TRBJ1-1, with 8 bases that match TRBD1. V gave up 3 bases and J gave up 9 bases; unmatched junction bases: 12. The CDR3 extends over 14 amino acids. Germline V gene sequence: CDR1 SQVTM, CDR2 ANQGSEA. This chain's CDR3 is CSVDRGQGGDQAFF. CDR3 DNA sequence: TGCAGCGTTGACCGCGGACAGGGTGGGGATCAAGCTTTCTTT. The variable domain in full, completed from reference TRBV29-1 and TRBJ1-1, reads SAVISQKPSRDICQRGTSLTIQCQVDSQVTMMFWYRQQPGQSLTLIATANQGSEATYESGFVIDKFPISRPNLTFSTLTVSNMSPEDSSIYLCSVDRGQGGDQAFFGQGTRLTVV.

This sequence joins TRBV28 and TRBJ2-1; D is possibly TRBD2 (5 bases). In germline, CDR1 is MDHEN, CDR2 SYDVKM. The CDR3 consists of 15 residues. Trimming removed 6 bases at V and 0 bases at J, with 12 bases between. The DNA of the CDR3 is TGTGCCAGCAGACTAACTAGAGGCTCCTACAATGAGCAGTTCTTC. This translates into CASRLTRGSYNEQFF.

The chain combines TRBV6-2 or TRBV6-3 with TRBJ2-1; D unresolved. With 6 bases removed from V and 6 bases from J, the gap between germline ends came to 12 bases. The CDR3 runs to 13 residues. CDR1 and CDR2 from the germline V gene are MNHEY and SVGEGT. The CDR3 DNA reads as TGTGCCAGCAGCTGGAGTCTTCTCAATGAGCAGTTCTTC. Protein sequence: CASSWSLLNEQFF.

This clonotype was counted ten times or more. The V and J genes are TRBV12-3 or TRBV12-4 and TRBJ2-1, with D unresolved. V lost 1 base and J lost 5, with 15 bases in between. The CDR3 totals 16 residues. This CDR3 reads CASSLDPLTVNNEQFF. The CDR3 DNA follows: TGTGCCAGCAGTTTAGATCCCCTTACAGTTAACAATGAGCAGTTCTTC.

The V gene is TRBV4-1, the J gene TRBJ1-2; D is uncertain. CDR3 length: 17 residues. Between the trimmed V and J ends, which lost 6 bases and 2 bases, there was a span of 22 bases. Germline CDR1 reads MGHRA; CDR2 reads YSYEKL. The CDR3 coding sequence is TGCGCCAGCAGTACCGGGAAGGGAGGTGCGTACAACTATGGCTACACCTTC. It translates to CASSTGKGGAYNYGYTF.

The gene calls are TRBV12-3 or TRBV12-4 and TRBJ2-5; D is unresolved. The CDR3 has 15 residues. Trimming cost V 5 bases and J 11 bases, with 24 bases left between them. This CDR3 is CASSGELLSYNEQYF. DNA of the CDR3: TGTGCCAGCAGTGGCGAGCTGTTATCCTACAATGAGCAGTACTTC.

This clonotype was observed a few times. The chain employs TRBV3-1 and TRBJ2-5, with D uncertain. From germline, CDR1 is LGHDT and CDR2 YNNKEL (reference sequence). The CDR3 loop spans 15 amino acids. Trimming removed 1 base from V and 11 bases from J, with 20 bases in between. The DNA of the CDR3 is TGTGCCAGCAGCCAAGGCAGAATCCATGAGAATGAGCAGTACTTC. This gives the protein CASSQGRIHENEQYF.